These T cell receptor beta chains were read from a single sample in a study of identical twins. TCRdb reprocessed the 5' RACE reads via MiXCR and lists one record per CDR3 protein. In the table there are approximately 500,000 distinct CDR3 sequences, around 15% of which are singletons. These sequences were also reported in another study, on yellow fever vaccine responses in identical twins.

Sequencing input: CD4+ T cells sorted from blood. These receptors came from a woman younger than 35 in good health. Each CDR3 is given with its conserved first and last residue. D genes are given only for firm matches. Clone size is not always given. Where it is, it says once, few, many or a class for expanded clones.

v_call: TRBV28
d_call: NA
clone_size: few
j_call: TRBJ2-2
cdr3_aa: CASSLRLVWPGELFF
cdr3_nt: TGTGCCAGCAGTTTAAGACTAGTGTGGCCCGGGGAGCTGTTTTTT

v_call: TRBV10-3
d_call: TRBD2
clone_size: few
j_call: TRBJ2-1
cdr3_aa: CAITREAGGTHLSYNEQFF
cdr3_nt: TGTGCCATCACGCGGGAGGCGGGGGGGACCCACCTCTCCTACAATGAGCAGTTCTTC

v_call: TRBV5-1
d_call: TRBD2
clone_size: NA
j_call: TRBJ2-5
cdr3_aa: CASSLSVGREGETQYF
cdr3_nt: TGCGCCAGCAGCTTGTCTGTCGGGAGGGAGGGTGAGACCCAGTACTTC

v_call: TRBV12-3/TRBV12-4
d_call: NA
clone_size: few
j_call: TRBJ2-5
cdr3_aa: CASSSGTQYF
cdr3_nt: TGTGCCAGCAGCTCGGGGACCCAGTACTTC

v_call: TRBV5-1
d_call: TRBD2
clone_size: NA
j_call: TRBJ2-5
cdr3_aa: CASSNGRAETQYF
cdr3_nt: TGCGCCAGCAGCAACGGGAGGGCAGAGACCCAGTACTTC

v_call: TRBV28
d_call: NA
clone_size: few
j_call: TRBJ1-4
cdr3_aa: CASSLEGVGVNEKLFF
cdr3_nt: TGTGCCAGCAGTCTGGAGGGGGTAGGAGTTAATGAAAAACTGTTTTTT

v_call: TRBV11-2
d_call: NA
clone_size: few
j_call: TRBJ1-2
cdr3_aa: CASSKDAGSGYTF
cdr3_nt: TGTGCCAGCAGTAAAGACGCGGGGTCCGGCTACACCTTC

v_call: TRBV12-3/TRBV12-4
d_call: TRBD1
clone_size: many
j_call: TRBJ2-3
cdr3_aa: CASSSRQGADTQYF
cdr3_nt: TGTGCCAGCAGTTCCCGACAGGGGGCAGATACGCAGTATTTT

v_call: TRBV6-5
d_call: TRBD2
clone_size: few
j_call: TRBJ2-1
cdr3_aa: CASSYSGLAGEVEQFF
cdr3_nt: TGTGCCAGCAGTTACTCGGGACTAGCGGGAGAAGTAGAGCAGTTCTTC

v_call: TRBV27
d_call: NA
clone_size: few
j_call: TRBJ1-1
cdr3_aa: CASRSGLARAFF
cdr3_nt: TGTGCCAGCAGATCAGGGCTGGCGAGGGCTTTCTTT

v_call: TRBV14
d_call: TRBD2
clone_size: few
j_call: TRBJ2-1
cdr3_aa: CASSQDLGRVPHNEQFF
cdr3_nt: TGTGCCAGCAGCCAAGATCTGGGGAGGGTACCCCACAATGAGCAGTTCTTC

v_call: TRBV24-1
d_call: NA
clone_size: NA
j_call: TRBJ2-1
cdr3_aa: CATSDLLREGSMKQFF
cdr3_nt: TGTGCCACCAGTGATTTGTTGCGGGAAGGTTCAATGAAGCAGTTCTTC

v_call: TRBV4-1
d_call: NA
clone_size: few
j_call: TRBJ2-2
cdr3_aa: CASSLYAGYTGELFF
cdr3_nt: TGCGCCAGCAGCCTTTACGCGGGGTACACCGGGGAGCTGTTTTTT

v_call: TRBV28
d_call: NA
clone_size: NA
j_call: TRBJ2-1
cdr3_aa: CASSLFMAEQFF
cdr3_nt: TGTGCCAGCAGTTTATTCATGGCAGAGCAGTTCTTC

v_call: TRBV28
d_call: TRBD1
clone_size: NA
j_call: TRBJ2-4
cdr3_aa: CASYGQEKNIQYF
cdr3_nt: TGTGCCAGTTACGGACAGGAGAAAAACATTCAGTACTTC

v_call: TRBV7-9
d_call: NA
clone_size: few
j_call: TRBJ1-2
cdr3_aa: CASTDMGVWYGYTF
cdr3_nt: TGTGCCAGCACCGATATGGGGGTTTGGTATGGCTACACCTTC

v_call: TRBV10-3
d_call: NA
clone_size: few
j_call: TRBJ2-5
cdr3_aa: CAISGEAKETQYF
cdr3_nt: TGTGCCATCAGTGGGGAGGCTAAGGAGACCCAGTACTTC

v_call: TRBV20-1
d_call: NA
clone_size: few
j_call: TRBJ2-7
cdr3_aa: CSASRRDQTYEQYF
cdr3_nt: TGCAGTGCTAGTCGGAGGGACCAAACCTACGAGCAGTACTTC

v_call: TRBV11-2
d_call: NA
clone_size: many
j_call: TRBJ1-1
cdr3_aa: CASSSQGSNTEAFF
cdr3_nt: TGTGCCAGCAGCTCGCAGGGGTCGAACACTGAAGCTTTCTTT

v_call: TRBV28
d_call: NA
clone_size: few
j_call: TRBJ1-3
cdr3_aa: CASSLSIASGNTIYF
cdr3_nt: TGTGCCAGCAGCCTTAGTATTGCCTCTGGAAACACCATATATTTT

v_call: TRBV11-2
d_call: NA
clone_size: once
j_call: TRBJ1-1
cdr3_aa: CASSLGAGGSTEAFF
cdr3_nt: TGTGCCAGCAGCTTAGGGGCGGGTGGGAGCACTGAAGCTTTCTTT

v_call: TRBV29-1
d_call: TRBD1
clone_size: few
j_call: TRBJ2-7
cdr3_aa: CSVGQGASSEQYF
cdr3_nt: TGCAGCGTAGGACAGGGGGCCTCATCCGAGCAGTACTTC

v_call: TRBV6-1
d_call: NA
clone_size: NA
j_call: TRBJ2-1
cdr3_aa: CASSGTNYNEQFF
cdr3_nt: TGTGCCAGCAGTGGCACCAATTACAATGAGCAGTTCTTC

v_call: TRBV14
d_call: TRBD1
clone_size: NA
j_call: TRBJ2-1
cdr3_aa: CASSQVRTGMKEQFF
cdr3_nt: TGTGCCAGCAGCCAAGTAAGGACAGGGATGAAGGAGCAGTTCTTC

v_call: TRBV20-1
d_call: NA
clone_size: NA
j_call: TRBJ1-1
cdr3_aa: CSLPGNTETFF
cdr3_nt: TGCAGTTTACCGGGGAACACTGAAACTTTCTTT

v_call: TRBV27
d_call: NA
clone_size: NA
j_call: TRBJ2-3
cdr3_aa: CASSGSNTDTQYF
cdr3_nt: TGTGCCAGCAGTGGCAGTAACACAGATACGCAGTATTTT

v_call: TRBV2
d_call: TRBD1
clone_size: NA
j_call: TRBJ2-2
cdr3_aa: CASSARTGETGELFF
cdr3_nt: TGTGCCAGCAGCGCCCGGACAGGCGAAACCGGGGAGCTGTTTTTT

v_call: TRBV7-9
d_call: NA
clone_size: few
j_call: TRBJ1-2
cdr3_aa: CASSLVVPYGDYGYTF
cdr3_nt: TGTGCCAGCAGCTTAGTGGTCCCTTACGGGGACTATGGCTACACCTTC

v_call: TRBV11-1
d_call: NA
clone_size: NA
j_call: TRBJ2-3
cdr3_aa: CASSQEGPLARSTDTQYF
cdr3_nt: TGTGCCAGCAGCCAGGAGGGGCCGCTAGCGAGGAGCACAGATACGCAGTATTTT

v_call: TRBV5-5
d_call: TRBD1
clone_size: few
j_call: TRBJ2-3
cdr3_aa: CASSFPQGALGDTQYF
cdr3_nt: TGTGCCAGCAGCTTCCCTCAGGGGGCGCTGGGAGATACGCAGTATTTT

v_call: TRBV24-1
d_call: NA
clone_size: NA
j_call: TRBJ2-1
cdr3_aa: CATSDSAGNNEQFF
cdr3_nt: TGTGCCACCAGTGACTCGGCCGGGAACAATGAGCAGTTCTTC

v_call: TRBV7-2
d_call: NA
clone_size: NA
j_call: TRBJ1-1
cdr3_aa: CASSLVQPPNSEAFF
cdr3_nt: TGTGCCAGCAGCTTAGTACAGCCCCCGAACTCTGAAGCTTTCTTT

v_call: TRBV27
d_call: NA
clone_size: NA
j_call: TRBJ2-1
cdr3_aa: CASRVGLAEKWNEQFF
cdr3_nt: TGTGCCAGCAGAGTTGGGTTGGCGGAGAAATGGAATGAGCAGTTCTTC

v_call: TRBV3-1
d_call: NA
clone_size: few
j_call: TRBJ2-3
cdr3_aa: CASSQVPGDTDTQYF
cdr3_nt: TGTGCCAGCAGCCAAGTCCCGGGAGACACAGATACGCAGTATTTT

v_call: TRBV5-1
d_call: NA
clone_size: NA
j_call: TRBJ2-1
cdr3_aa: CASSVNRAYNEQFF
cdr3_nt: TGCGCCAGCAGCGTAAACAGGGCCTACAATGAGCAGTTCTTC

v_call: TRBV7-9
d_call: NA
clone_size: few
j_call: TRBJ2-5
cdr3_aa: CASSFAAQETQYF
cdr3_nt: TGTGCCAGCAGCTTCGCGGCCCAAGAGACCCAGTACTTC

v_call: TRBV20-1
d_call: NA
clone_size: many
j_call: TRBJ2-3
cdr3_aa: CKPLLASTDTQYF
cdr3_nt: TGCAAGCCCCTACTAGCAAGCACAGATACGCAGTATTTT

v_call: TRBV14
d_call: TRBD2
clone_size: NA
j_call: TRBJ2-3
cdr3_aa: CASSRGVLAGGTTDTQYF
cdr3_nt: TGTGCCAGCAGCCGGGGTGTTCTAGCGGGGGGAACAACAGATACGCAGTATTTT

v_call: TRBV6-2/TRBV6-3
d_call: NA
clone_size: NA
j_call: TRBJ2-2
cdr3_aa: CASILQGGLNTGELFF
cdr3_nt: TGTGCCAGCATTTTACAGGGAGGCCTAAACACCGGGGAGCTGTTTTTT

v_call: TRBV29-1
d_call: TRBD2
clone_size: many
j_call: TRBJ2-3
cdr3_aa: CSVGGRLATDTQYF
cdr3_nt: TGCAGCGTTGGAGGTCGACTAGCGACAGATACGCAGTATTTT

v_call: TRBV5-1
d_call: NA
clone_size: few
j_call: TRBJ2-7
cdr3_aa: CASSLAGQLTYEQYF
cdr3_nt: TGCGCCAGCAGCTTGGCAGGCCAGCTAACCTACGAGCAGTACTTC

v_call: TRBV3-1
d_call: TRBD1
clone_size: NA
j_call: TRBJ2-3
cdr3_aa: CASSQTGVGADTQYF
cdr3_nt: TGTGCCAGCAGCCAGACAGGGGTGGGCGCAGATACGCAGTATTTT

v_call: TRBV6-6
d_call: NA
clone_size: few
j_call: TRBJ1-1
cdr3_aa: CASRQTGYTEAFF
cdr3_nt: TGTGCCAGCAGACAAACGGGTTACACTGAAGCTTTCTTT

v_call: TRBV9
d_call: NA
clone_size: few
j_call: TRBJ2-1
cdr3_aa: CASSVERAQGNNEQFF
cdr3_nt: TGTGCCAGCAGCGTAGAAAGGGCACAGGGAAACAATGAGCAGTTCTTC

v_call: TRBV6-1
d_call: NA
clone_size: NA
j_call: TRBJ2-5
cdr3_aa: CASSEGGHQETQYF
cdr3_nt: TGTGCCAGCAGTGAAGGGGGACACCAAGAGACCCAGTACTTC

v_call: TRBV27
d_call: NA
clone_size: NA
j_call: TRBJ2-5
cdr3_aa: CASNRTDETQYF
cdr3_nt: TGTGCCAGCAATAGGACAGATGAGACCCAGTACTTC

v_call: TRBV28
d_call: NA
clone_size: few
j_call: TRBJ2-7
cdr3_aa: CASSLYGISYEQYF
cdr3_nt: TGTGCCAGCAGTTTATATGGCATCTCCTACGAGCAGTACTTC

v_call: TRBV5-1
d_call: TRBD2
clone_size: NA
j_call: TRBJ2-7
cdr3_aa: CASSGSGLSYEQYF
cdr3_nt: TGCGCCAGCAGCGGTAGCGGGCTCTCCTACGAGCAGTACTTC

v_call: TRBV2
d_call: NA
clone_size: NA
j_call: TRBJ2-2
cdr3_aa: CASRLSLDSGPGELFF
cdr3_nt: TGTGCCAGCAGGCTATCGCTGGACAGCGGACCCGGGGAGCTGTTTTTT

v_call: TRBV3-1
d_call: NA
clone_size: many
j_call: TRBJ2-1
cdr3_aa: CASSQGNAAATGINEQFF
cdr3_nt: TGTGCCAGCAGCCAAGGAAACGCAGCTGCGACGGGTATCAATGAGCAGTTCTTC

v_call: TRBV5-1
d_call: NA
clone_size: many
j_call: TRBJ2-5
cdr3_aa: CASSADQETQYF
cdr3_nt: TGCGCCAGCAGCGCGGACCAAGAGACCCAGTACTTC

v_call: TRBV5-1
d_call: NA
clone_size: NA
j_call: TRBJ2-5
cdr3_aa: CASIPGDLSLGHQETQYF
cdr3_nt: TGCGCCAGCATTCCCGGGGATCTCTCACTAGGACACCAAGAGACCCAGTACTTC

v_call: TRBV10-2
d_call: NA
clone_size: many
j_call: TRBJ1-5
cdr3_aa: CATKKGVGQPQHF
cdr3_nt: TGCGCCACCAAAAAGGGAGTAGGTCAGCCCCAGCATTTT

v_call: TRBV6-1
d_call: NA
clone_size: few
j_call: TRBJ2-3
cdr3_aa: CASSNRAPDTQYF
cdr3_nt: TGTGCCAGCAGCAACAGGGCGCCAGATACGCAGTATTTT

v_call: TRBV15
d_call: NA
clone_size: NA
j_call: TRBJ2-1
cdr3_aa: CATSRRENEQFF
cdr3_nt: TGTGCCACCAGCAGAAGGGAGAATGAGCAGTTCTTC

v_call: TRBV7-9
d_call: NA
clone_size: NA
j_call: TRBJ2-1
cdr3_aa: CASSTQGGDEQFF
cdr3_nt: TGTGCCAGCAGCACCCAGGGGGGCGATGAGCAGTTCTTC

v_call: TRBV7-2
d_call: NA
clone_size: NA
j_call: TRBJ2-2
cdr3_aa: CASSAWTQNTGELFF
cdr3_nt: TGTGCCAGCAGCGCCTGGACACAGAACACCGGGGAGCTGTTTTTT

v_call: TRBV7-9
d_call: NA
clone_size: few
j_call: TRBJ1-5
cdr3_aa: CASSSNNQPQHF
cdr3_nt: TGTGCCAGCAGCTCCAACAATCAGCCCCAGCATTTT